This entry lists 5 T cell receptor beta chains sequenced from one sample in a study of blood T cell repertoires in COVID-19. The data were produced by immunoSEQ multiplex PCR, yet TCRdb's version contains in-frame clones alone and is incomplete. The table lists about 36,000 clones, about 90% of them singletons. Sequences were obtained from peripheral blood. These receptors all come from a man in his 60s with acute or convalescent COVID-19.

The sample holds a few counts of this clone. This chain uses TRBV28 with TRBJ1-5; D ambiguous. CDR3 length: 12 amino acids. From germline, CDR1 is MDHEN and CDR2 SYDVKM. Trimming cost V 7 bases and J 9 bases, with 13 bases left between them. The DNA for the CDR3 is TGTGCCAGCACTACGGGAGTAGGGCCCCAGCATTTT. Encoded protein: CASTTGVGPQHF. Together with reference TRBV28 and TRBJ1-5, the CDR3 gives the full variable domain: DVKVTQSSRYLVKRTGEKVFLECVQDMDHENMFWYRQDPGLGLRLIYFSYDVKMKEKGDIPEGYSVSREKKERFSLILESASTNQTSMYLCASTTGVGPQHFGDGTRLSIL.

This rearrangement joins TRBV24-1 to TRBJ2-1, with TRBD1 matching 8 bases. Germline CDR1 and CDR2: KGHDR and SFDVKD. With 3 bases clipped from V and 4 bases from J, the junction kept 4 bases outside the gene matches. This CDR3 spans 15 amino acids. The CDR3 here is CATSDPGQAYNEQFF. As DNA, the CDR3 is TGTGCCACCAGTGATCCGGGACAGGCATACAATGAGCAGTTCTTC.

The genes are TRBV7-9 and TRBJ2-1, with D tentatively TRBD2 (5 bases). The CDR3 has 14 residues. Trimming removed 4 bases at V and 5 bases at J, with 12 bases between. Germline CDR1 is SEHNR and CDR2 is FQNEAQ (reference sequence). CDR3: CASSSPPGNNEQFF. In DNA form, the CDR3 reads TGTGCCAGCAGCTCGCCCCCGGGGAACAATGAGCAGTTCTTC.

The genes are TRBV5-1 and TRBJ1-2; the match to TRBD1 covers 7 bases. Trimming removed 3 bases from V and 3 bases from J; junction bases left unmatched: 2. CDR1 SGHRS and CDR2 YFSETQ come from the germline V gene. The CDR3 spans 13 residues. The CDR3 here is CASSSQGDYGYTF. The CDR3 region has the DNA TGCGCCAGCAGCTCCCAGGGGGACTATGGCTACACCTTC. The full variable domain, rest sourced from reference TRBV5-1 and TRBJ1-2, is KAGVTQTPRYLIKTRGQQVTLSCSPISGHRSVSWYQQTPGQGLQFLFEYFSETQRNKGNFPGRFSGRQFSNSRSEMNVSTLELGDSALYLCASSSQGDYGYTFGSGTRLTVV.

The V and J genes are TRBV12-3 or TRBV12-4 and TRBJ1-6; D gene unclear. The CDR3 is 13 amino acids. V dropped 2 bases and J dropped 7 bases, with 6 bases sitting between them. The CDR3 here is CASSLTRNSPLHF. CDR3 sequence (DNA): TGTGCCAGCAGTTTAACGCGAAATTCACCCCTCCACTTT.